These 18 T cell receptor beta chains were sequenced from one sample in a study of cytomegalovirus exposure and HLA in healthy donors. Measured with immunoSEQ multiplex PCR; TCRdb has only the in-frame clones, and not every one. This table holds 140,000 or so clones, roughly 87% found once. The sample taken for sequencing was PBMCs. The receptors shown here come from a woman younger than 30 in good health and CMV-seropositive.

This chain joins TRBV27 and TRBJ1-4; D is uncertain. This CDR3 contains 13 residues. CDR1 is MNHEY, CDR2 SMNVEV, per germline (reference sequence). Trimming left V 6 bases short and J 10 bases short, with 15 bases between. The CDR3 is CASRTSQTGKLFF. The CDR3 nucleotides read TGTGCCAGCAGGACCAGCCAAACGGGAAAACTGTTTTTT.

This rearrangement joins TRBV5-4 to TRBJ2-3; TRBD2 might be the D (8 bases). V gave up 3 bases and J gave up 3 bases, with 17 bases separating them. Germline assignment: CDR1 SGHNT and CDR2 YYREEE (reference sequence). CDR3 length: 16 amino acids. CDR3: CASSSTGRGATDTQYF. DNA for the CDR3: TGTGCCAGCAGCTCGACAGGGCGGGGGGCTACAGATACGCAGTATTTT.

The chain couples TRBV18 to TRBJ1-1; D is uncertain. Germline-derived CDR1 and CDR2 are KGHSH and LQKENI. The germline V and J ends were trimmed by 2 bases and 3 bases, with 7 bases remaining between them. The CDR3 consists of 13 residues. CDR3 bases: TGTGCCAGCTCACCAGGGCAGGACACTGAAGCTTTCTTT. Translating gives CASSPGQDTEAFF. Drawing the rest from reference TRBV18 and TRBJ1-1, the complete variable domain is NAGVMQNPRHLVRRRGQEARLRCSPMKGHSHVYWYRQLPEEGLKFMVYLQKENIIDESGMPKERFSAEFPKEGPSILRIQQVVRGDSAAYFCASSPGQDTEAFFGQGTRLTVV.

The chain joins TRBV28 to TRBJ1-6; D may be TRBD1 (5 bases). The germline gives CDR1 MDHEN, CDR2 SYDVKM. V was clipped by 6 bases and J by 7 bases, with 16 bases between them. CDR3 length: 15 amino acids. For the CDR3, the DNA is TGTGCCAGCAGCTTAGACAGCCGGGCGAATTCACCCCTCCACTTT. Translated: CASSLDSRANSPLHF. The whole variable domain, filled in from reference TRBV28 and TRBJ1-6, reads DVKVTQSSRYLVKRTGEKVFLECVQDMDHENMFWYRQDPGLGLRLIYFSYDVKMKEKGDIPEGYSVSREKKERFSLILESASTNQTSMYLCASSLDSRANSPLHFGNGTRLTVT.

V usage is TRBV19 and J usage is TRBJ1-5; D might be TRBD1 (6 bases). Germline loops: CDR1 LNHDA, CDR2 SQIVND (reference sequence). V lost 6 bases and J 3 bases, leaving 21 bases between the germline ends. CDR3 size: 17 residues. This CDR3 reads CASRQIGAGDFNQPQHF. DNA of the CDR3: TGTGCCAGTAGACAGATCGGGGCAGGGGATTTCAATCAGCCCCAGCATTTT.

The J gene is TRBJ2-3, the V gene TRBV5-8; weak D call: TRBD1 (5 bases). The CDR3 length is 14 residues. Trimming stripped 0 bases from V and 6 bases from J, with 11 bases between. Germline V gene lookup returns CDR1 SGHTS and CDR2 YDEGEE. The CDR3 sequence: CASSLDRPGDTQYF. CDR3 DNA sequence: TGTGCCAGCAGCTTGGACAGACCAGGGGATACGCAGTATTTT.

The J gene is TRBJ2-7, the V gene TRBV7-9; possible D gene TRBD1, 6 bases. Germline loops: CDR1 SEHNR, CDR2 FQNEAQ (reference sequence). This CDR3 contains 15 residues. V was pared by 2 bases and J by 3 bases, with 14 bases between. The CDR3 region is CASSLRAGVNYEQYF. The DNA of the CDR3 is TGTGCCAGCAGCTTACGGGCAGGGGTCAACTACGAGCAGTACTTC.

The chain uses TRBV9 and TRBJ2-1; 11 positions match TRBD2. The CDR3 length is 17 residues. Looked up from germline, CDR1 is SGDLS and CDR2 is YYNGEE. V trimming: 2 bases; J trimming: 6 bases; junction bases outside the gene matches: 10. The CDR3 region has the DNA TGTGCCAGCAGCGTTCGCTCTAGCGGGGGGCCAACCAATGAGCAGTTCTTC. Translated, it gives CASSVRSSGGPTNEQFF.

The V gene is TRBV6-6, the J gene TRBJ2-1, with D unclear. The germline V gene has CDR1 MNHNY and CDR2 SVGAGI (reference sequence). The CDR3 is 12 residues long. V was shortened by 7 bases and J by 0 bases, with 4 bases between the two germline ends. The CDR3 coding sequence is TGTGCCAGCACCAGCTCCTACAATGAGCAGTTCTTC. Its translation: CASTSSYNEQFF.

V and J are TRBV9 and TRBJ2-1; 10 bases are shared with TRBD2. V trimming: 3 bases; J trimming: 8 bases; junction bases outside the gene matches: 11. The CDR3 totals 16 residues. From germline, CDR1 is SGDLS and CDR2 YYNGEE. CDR3 nucleotides: TGTGCCAGCAGCGCGCCCCTAGCGGGGGCTAACGATGAGCAGTTCTTC. Protein: CASSAPLAGANDEQFF.

In DNA, the CDR3 is TGTGCCAGCAGCTTAGCCGGGACAGGTTATGGCTACACCTTC. This gives the protein CASSLAGTGYGYTF. V usage is TRBV11-2 and J usage is TRBJ1-2, with 8 bases fitting TRBD1. The V and J ends lost 1 base and 5 bases, in that order; junction bases with no gene match: 3. The CDR3 is made up of 14 amino acids. Germline V gene lookup returns CDR1 SGHAT and CDR2 FQNNGV.

This clone occurred a few times. The chain uses TRBV5-6 and TRBJ2-5; D is perhaps TRBD1 (5 bases). This CDR3 region has 13 residues. The V end lost 2 bases, the J end lost 3 bases, and 8 bases lay between the germline ends. CDR1 is SGHDT, CDR2 YYEEEE, per germline. The CDR3 DNA reads TGTGCCAGCAGCTTCGGCAGGGAAGAGACCCAGTACTTC. Translation gives CASSFGREETQYF.

The V call is TRBV5-6, the J call TRBJ1-5; 9 positions agree with TRBD1. CDR1 is SGHDT and CDR2 is YYEEEE in the germline V gene. With 0 bases clipped from V and 0 bases from J, the junction kept 10 bases outside the gene matches. The CDR3 length is 19 residues. The CDR3 loop is CASSLGPGQGYYSNQPQHF. The DNA for the CDR3 is TGTGCCAGCAGCTTGGGGCCGGGACAGGGCTATTATAGCAATCAGCCCCAGCATTTT. The whole variable domain, filled in from reference TRBV5-6 and TRBJ1-5, reads DAGVTQSPTHLIKTRGQQVTLRCSPKSGHDTVSWYQQALGQGPQFIFQYYEEEERQRGNFPDRFSGHQFPNYSSELNVNALLLGDSALYLCASSLGPGQGYYSNQPQHFGDGTRLSIL.

The genes are TRBV29-1 and TRBJ2-7, with D possibly being TRBD2 (6 bases). The V end lost 6 bases, the J end lost 7 bases, and 22 bases lay between the germline ends. Germline CDR1 is SQVTM and CDR2 is ANQGSEA. This CDR3 has 14 amino acids. In nucleotides, the CDR3 is TGCAGCGTCCTTCCCTCGGGGAGGTGGAGGGAGCAGTACTTC. Its translation is CSVLPSGRWREQYF.

J is TRBJ1-2 and V is TRBV7-2, with a tentative D call TRBD1 (6 bases). CDR3 length: 14 amino acids. V dropped 5 bases and J dropped 5 bases, with 15 bases sitting between them. The germline CDR1 and CDR2 sequences are SGHTA and FQGNSA. CDR3 amino acids: CASSGERGGYGYTF. CDR3 coding DNA: TGTGCCAGCAGCGGAGAGAGAGGGGGATATGGCTACACCTTC.

This clone has just one count. The rearrangement joins TRBV6-6 to TRBJ2-3; D call uncertain. Looked up from germline, CDR1 is MNHNY and CDR2 is SVGAGI (reference sequence). The CDR3 loop spans 16 amino acids. V was cut by 6 bases and J by 0 bases, with 16 bases left in between. CDR3 sequence (DNA): TGTGCCAGCAGACCGCGAGTTGTACCGAGCACAGATACGCAGTATTTT. It yields the protein CASRPRVVPSTDTQYF.

V gene TRBV19 combines with J gene TRBJ1-5, with D uncertain. Germline assignment: CDR1 LNHDA and CDR2 SQIVND (reference sequence). The V end lost 3 bases, the J end lost 0 bases, and 6 bases lay between the germline ends. CDR3 length equals 14 residues. The CDR3 DNA follows: TGTGCCAGTAGTATGTGGGCTAGCAATCAGCCCCAGCATTTT. It specifies CASSMWASNQPQHF.

This rearrangement joins TRBV28 to TRBJ1-4; tentative D call: TRBD1 (6 bases). V was trimmed by 8 bases and J by 10 bases, leaving 17 bases between them. CDR1 and CDR2 from the germline V gene are MDHEN and SYDVKM. The CDR3 runs to 13 residues. The CDR3 nucleotides are TGTGCCAGCCTAGGGGCAGGGGTTGGAAAACTGTTTTTT. It translates to CASLGAGVGKLFF. Complete variable domain (other parts from reference TRBV28 and TRBJ1-4): DVKVTQSSRYLVKRTGEKVFLECVQDMDHENMFWYRQDPGLGLRLIYFSYDVKMKEKGDIPEGYSVSREKKERFSLILESASTNQTSMYLCASLGAGVGKLFFGSGTQLSVL.